The T cell receptor beta chain described here comes from a study of blood T cell repertoires in COVID-19. Study-wide context: Whether acute or convalescent, the COVID-19 samples came from the United States, Italy and Spain.

Germline CDR1 reads GTSNPN; CDR2 reads SVGIG (reference sequence). This CDR3 contains 15 residues. The trim removed 8 bases at V and 1 base at J, leaving 8 bases unmatched. The repertoire was sequenced with immunoSEQ multiplex PCR; TCRdb's copy has only in-frame clones and lacks some. The sample yields tens of thousands of clones, about nine tenths seen once. This sequence originates from a woman of 80 years or more with acute or convalescent COVID-19. The V and J genes are TRBV30 and TRBJ2-2, with 9 bases lining up with TRBD2. The sequenced sample consisted of peripheral blood. The CDR3 loop reads CAGQGLAMNTGELFF. The CDR3 DNA is TGTGCCGGACAAGGACTAGCGATGAACACCGGGGAGCTGTTTTTT.